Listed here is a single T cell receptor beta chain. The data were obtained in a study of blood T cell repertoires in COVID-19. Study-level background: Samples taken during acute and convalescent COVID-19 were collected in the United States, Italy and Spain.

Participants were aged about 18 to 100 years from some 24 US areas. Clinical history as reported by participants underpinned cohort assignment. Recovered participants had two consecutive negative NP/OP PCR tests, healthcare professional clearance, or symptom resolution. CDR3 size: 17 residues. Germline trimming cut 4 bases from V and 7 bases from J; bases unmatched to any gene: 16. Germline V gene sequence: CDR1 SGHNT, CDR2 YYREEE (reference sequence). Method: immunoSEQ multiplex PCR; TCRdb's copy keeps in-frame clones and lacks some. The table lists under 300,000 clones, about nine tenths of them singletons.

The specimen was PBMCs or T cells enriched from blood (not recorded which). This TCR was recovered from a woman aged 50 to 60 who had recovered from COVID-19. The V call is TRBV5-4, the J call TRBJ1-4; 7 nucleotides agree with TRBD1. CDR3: CASSAKTGRAQGEKLFF. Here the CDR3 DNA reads TGTGCCAGCAGCGCGAAGACAGGGCGAGCTCAAGGTGAAAAACTGTTTTTT. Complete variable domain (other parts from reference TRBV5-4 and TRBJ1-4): ETGVTQSPTHLIKTRGQQVTLRCSSQSGHNTVSWYQQALGQGPQFIFQYYREEENGRGNFPPRFSGLQFPNYSSELNVNALELDDSALYLCASSAKTGRAQGEKLFFGSGTQLSVL.